The rows below give T cell receptor beta chains drawn from one sample of a study of blood T cell repertoires in COVID-19. TCRdb's copy holds only in-frame clones and misses some; the assay was immunoSEQ multiplex PCR. The repertoire consists of some 270,000 clones, with around 85% occurring once and the leading ten covering 0.87%. Sequencing was performed on peripheral blood. The receptors here all came from a human donor with COVID-19, enrolled during active disease. The donor label of this sample is uncertain. CDR3s include the opening cysteine and the closing phenylalanine or tryptophan. Each record gives: CDR3 protein, CDR3 DNA, J gene, V gene, CDR3 length, D gene, clone size. A D gene is named only where the DNA matches it firmly. Rows give clone size only sometimes, using once, few, many, or a class for an expanded clone.

CDR3 protein: CASSSTSGRDTGELFF; CDR3 DNA: TGTGCTAGCAGCTCCACTAGCGGGAGAGACACCGGGGAGCTGTTTTTT; J gene: TRBJ2-2; V gene: TRBV7-7; CDR3 length: 16; D gene: TRBD2; clone size: -
CDR3 protein: CASSRMGQGAESDTQYF; CDR3 DNA: TGCGCCAGCAGCAGGATGGGACAGGGGGCTGAATCAGATACGCAGTATTTT; J gene: TRBJ2-3; V gene: TRBV5-1; CDR3 length: 17; D gene: TRBD1; clone size: -
CDR3 protein: CASSQAVQGTSEAFF; CDR3 DNA: TGCGCCAGCAGCCAAGCCGTACAGGGGACCTCTGAAGCTTTCTTT; J gene: TRBJ1-1; V gene: TRBV4-3; CDR3 length: 15; D gene: TRBD1; clone size: -
CDR3 protein: CASSLGGTAYEQYF; CDR3 DNA: TGCGCCAGCAGCTTAGGCGGGACAGCCTACGAGCAGTACTTC; J gene: TRBJ2-7; V gene: TRBV5-1; CDR3 length: 14; D gene: -; clone size: -
CDR3 protein: CAWSPSQYGYTF; CDR3 DNA: TGTGCCTGGAGTCCGAGTCAATATGGCTACACCTTC; J gene: TRBJ1-2; V gene: TRBV30; CDR3 length: 12; D gene: -; clone size: -
CDR3 protein: CASSQARSGGYTF; CDR3 DNA: TGTGCCAGCAGCCAAGCCCGGTCCGGGGGCTACACCTTC; J gene: TRBJ1-2; V gene: TRBV14; CDR3 length: 13; D gene: -; clone size: -
CDR3 protein: CASSVAGAGGNEQFF; CDR3 DNA: TGTGCCAGCAGCGTAGCGGGGGCAGGGGGGAATGAGCAGTTCTTC; J gene: TRBJ2-1; V gene: TRBV9; CDR3 length: 15; D gene: -; clone size: -
CDR3 protein: CASRRDRGRPEAFF; CDR3 DNA: TGTGCCAGCAGACGGGACAGGGGGCGACCTGAAGCTTTCTTT; J gene: TRBJ1-1; V gene: TRBV7-2; CDR3 length: 14; D gene: TRBD1; clone size: -
CDR3 protein: CASSPPTSASPGTQYF; CDR3 DNA: TGTGCCAGCTCACCGCCGACTAGCGCCTCGCCAGGGACCCAGTACTTC; J gene: TRBJ2-5; V gene: TRBV18; CDR3 length: 16; D gene: TRBD2; clone size: once
CDR3 protein: CASSLRSDEKLFF; CDR3 DNA: TGTGCCAGCAGCCTCCGGAGCGATGAAAAACTGTTTTTT; J gene: TRBJ1-4; V gene: TRBV3-1/TRBV3-2; CDR3 length: 13; D gene: -; clone size: -
CDR3 protein: CASRPGQGGETQYF; CDR3 DNA: TGTGCCAGCAGACCCGGACAGGGGGGAGAGACCCAGTACTTC; J gene: TRBJ2-5; V gene: TRBV28; CDR3 length: 14; D gene: TRBD1; clone size: -
CDR3 protein: CASSATGTGWGGNQPQHF; CDR3 DNA: TGTGCCAGCTCGGCGACGGGGACAGGGTGGGGCGGCAATCAGCCCCAGCATTTT; J gene: TRBJ1-5; V gene: TRBV18; CDR3 length: 18; D gene: TRBD1; clone size: -
CDR3 protein: CASSDLYNEQFF; CDR3 DNA: TGCGCCAGCAGTGACCTATACAATGAGCAGTTCTTC; J gene: TRBJ2-1; V gene: TRBV10-1; CDR3 length: 12; D gene: -; clone size: -
CDR3 protein: CASSLSANEKLFF; CDR3 DNA: TGTGCCAGCAGTTTAAGCGCTAATGAAAAACTGTTTTTT; J gene: TRBJ1-4; V gene: TRBV12-3/TRBV12-4; CDR3 length: 13; D gene: -; clone size: -
CDR3 protein: CASSNDGTDNYGYTF; CDR3 DNA: TGTGCCAGCAGTAACGACGGGACAGACAACTATGGCTACACCTTC; J gene: TRBJ1-2; V gene: TRBV6-5; CDR3 length: 15; D gene: TRBD1; clone size: -
CDR3 protein: CASSYSGSDTQYF; CDR3 DNA: TGTGCCAGCAGTTACAGCGGCTCAGATACGCAGTATTTT; J gene: TRBJ2-3; V gene: TRBV6-2/TRBV6-3; CDR3 length: 13; D gene: -; clone size: -
CDR3 protein: CASSPSGVRSIFNQPQHF; CDR3 DNA: TGTGCCAGCTCACCATCCGGGGTTCGTTCCATTTTCAATCAGCCCCAGCATTTT; J gene: TRBJ1-5; V gene: TRBV18; CDR3 length: 18; D gene: -; clone size: -
CDR3 protein: CASSRQGTEAFF; CDR3 DNA: TGTGCCAGCAGTCGACAGGGCACTGAAGCTTTCTTT; J gene: TRBJ1-1; V gene: TRBV6-5; CDR3 length: 12; D gene: TRBD1; clone size: -
CDR3 protein: CASSASGESYTEAFF; CDR3 DNA: TGTGCCAGCAGCGCCTCCGGGGAGAGCTACACTGAAGCTTTCTTT; J gene: TRBJ1-1; V gene: TRBV9; CDR3 length: 15; D gene: -; clone size: -
CDR3 protein: CAWSVGQLNTEAFF; CDR3 DNA: TGTGCCTGGAGTGTGGGACAGTTGAACACTGAAGCTTTCTTT; J gene: TRBJ1-1; V gene: TRBV30; CDR3 length: 14; D gene: TRBD1; clone size: -
CDR3 protein: CASTPVVAYEQYF; CDR3 DNA: TGTGCCAGCACCCCGGTCGTAGCTTACGAGCAGTACTTC; J gene: TRBJ2-7; V gene: TRBV11-2; CDR3 length: 13; D gene: -; clone size: -
CDR3 protein: CATPKRPSDTEAFF; CDR3 DNA: TGTGCCACCCCGAAGAGGCCCAGCGACACTGAAGCTTTCTTT; J gene: TRBJ1-1; V gene: TRBV7-9; CDR3 length: 14; D gene: -; clone size: -
CDR3 protein: CASSLGQGNFYEQYF; CDR3 DNA: TGTGCCAGCAGCTTAGGTCAGGGTAATTTTTACGAGCAGTACTTC; J gene: TRBJ2-7; V gene: TRBV7-9; CDR3 length: 15; D gene: -; clone size: -
CDR3 protein: CASSTQTEDEQYF; CDR3 DNA: TGTGCCAGCAGCACCCAAACGGAGGACGAGCAGTACTTC; J gene: TRBJ2-7; V gene: TRBV7-2; CDR3 length: 13; D gene: -; clone size: -
CDR3 protein: CASGQGRLAGDTQYF; CDR3 DNA: TGTGCTAGTGGCCAAGGGAGACTAGCGGGAGATACGCAGTATTTT; J gene: TRBJ2-3; V gene: TRBV12-5; CDR3 length: 15; D gene: TRBD2; clone size: -
CDR3 protein: CASTPGSYNEQFF; CDR3 DNA: TGTGCCAGCACCCCCGGCTCCTACAATGAGCAGTTCTTC; J gene: TRBJ2-1; V gene: TRBV12-3/TRBV12-4; CDR3 length: 13; D gene: -; clone size: once
CDR3 protein: CASSPGLAGGTYEQYF; CDR3 DNA: TGCGCCAGCAGCCCGGGACTAGCGGGAGGGACCTACGAGCAGTACTTC; J gene: TRBJ2-7; V gene: TRBV5-1; CDR3 length: 16; D gene: TRBD2; clone size: -
CDR3 protein: CASSQDLAGGYNEQFF; CDR3 DNA: TGTGCCAGCAGCCAAGATTTAGCGGGGGGATACAATGAGCAGTTCTTC; J gene: TRBJ2-1; V gene: TRBV14; CDR3 length: 16; D gene: TRBD2; clone size: -
CDR3 protein: CASSHQPRGELFF; CDR3 DNA: TGTGCCAGCAGTCATCAACCGAGGGGGGAGCTGTTTTTT; J gene: TRBJ2-2; V gene: TRBV27; CDR3 length: 13; D gene: -; clone size: -
CDR3 protein: CASSLFGTGGTEAFF; CDR3 DNA: TGTGCCAGCAGCTTATTCGGGACAGGGGGTACTGAAGCTTTCTTT; J gene: TRBJ1-1; V gene: TRBV7-9; CDR3 length: 15; D gene: TRBD1; clone size: few